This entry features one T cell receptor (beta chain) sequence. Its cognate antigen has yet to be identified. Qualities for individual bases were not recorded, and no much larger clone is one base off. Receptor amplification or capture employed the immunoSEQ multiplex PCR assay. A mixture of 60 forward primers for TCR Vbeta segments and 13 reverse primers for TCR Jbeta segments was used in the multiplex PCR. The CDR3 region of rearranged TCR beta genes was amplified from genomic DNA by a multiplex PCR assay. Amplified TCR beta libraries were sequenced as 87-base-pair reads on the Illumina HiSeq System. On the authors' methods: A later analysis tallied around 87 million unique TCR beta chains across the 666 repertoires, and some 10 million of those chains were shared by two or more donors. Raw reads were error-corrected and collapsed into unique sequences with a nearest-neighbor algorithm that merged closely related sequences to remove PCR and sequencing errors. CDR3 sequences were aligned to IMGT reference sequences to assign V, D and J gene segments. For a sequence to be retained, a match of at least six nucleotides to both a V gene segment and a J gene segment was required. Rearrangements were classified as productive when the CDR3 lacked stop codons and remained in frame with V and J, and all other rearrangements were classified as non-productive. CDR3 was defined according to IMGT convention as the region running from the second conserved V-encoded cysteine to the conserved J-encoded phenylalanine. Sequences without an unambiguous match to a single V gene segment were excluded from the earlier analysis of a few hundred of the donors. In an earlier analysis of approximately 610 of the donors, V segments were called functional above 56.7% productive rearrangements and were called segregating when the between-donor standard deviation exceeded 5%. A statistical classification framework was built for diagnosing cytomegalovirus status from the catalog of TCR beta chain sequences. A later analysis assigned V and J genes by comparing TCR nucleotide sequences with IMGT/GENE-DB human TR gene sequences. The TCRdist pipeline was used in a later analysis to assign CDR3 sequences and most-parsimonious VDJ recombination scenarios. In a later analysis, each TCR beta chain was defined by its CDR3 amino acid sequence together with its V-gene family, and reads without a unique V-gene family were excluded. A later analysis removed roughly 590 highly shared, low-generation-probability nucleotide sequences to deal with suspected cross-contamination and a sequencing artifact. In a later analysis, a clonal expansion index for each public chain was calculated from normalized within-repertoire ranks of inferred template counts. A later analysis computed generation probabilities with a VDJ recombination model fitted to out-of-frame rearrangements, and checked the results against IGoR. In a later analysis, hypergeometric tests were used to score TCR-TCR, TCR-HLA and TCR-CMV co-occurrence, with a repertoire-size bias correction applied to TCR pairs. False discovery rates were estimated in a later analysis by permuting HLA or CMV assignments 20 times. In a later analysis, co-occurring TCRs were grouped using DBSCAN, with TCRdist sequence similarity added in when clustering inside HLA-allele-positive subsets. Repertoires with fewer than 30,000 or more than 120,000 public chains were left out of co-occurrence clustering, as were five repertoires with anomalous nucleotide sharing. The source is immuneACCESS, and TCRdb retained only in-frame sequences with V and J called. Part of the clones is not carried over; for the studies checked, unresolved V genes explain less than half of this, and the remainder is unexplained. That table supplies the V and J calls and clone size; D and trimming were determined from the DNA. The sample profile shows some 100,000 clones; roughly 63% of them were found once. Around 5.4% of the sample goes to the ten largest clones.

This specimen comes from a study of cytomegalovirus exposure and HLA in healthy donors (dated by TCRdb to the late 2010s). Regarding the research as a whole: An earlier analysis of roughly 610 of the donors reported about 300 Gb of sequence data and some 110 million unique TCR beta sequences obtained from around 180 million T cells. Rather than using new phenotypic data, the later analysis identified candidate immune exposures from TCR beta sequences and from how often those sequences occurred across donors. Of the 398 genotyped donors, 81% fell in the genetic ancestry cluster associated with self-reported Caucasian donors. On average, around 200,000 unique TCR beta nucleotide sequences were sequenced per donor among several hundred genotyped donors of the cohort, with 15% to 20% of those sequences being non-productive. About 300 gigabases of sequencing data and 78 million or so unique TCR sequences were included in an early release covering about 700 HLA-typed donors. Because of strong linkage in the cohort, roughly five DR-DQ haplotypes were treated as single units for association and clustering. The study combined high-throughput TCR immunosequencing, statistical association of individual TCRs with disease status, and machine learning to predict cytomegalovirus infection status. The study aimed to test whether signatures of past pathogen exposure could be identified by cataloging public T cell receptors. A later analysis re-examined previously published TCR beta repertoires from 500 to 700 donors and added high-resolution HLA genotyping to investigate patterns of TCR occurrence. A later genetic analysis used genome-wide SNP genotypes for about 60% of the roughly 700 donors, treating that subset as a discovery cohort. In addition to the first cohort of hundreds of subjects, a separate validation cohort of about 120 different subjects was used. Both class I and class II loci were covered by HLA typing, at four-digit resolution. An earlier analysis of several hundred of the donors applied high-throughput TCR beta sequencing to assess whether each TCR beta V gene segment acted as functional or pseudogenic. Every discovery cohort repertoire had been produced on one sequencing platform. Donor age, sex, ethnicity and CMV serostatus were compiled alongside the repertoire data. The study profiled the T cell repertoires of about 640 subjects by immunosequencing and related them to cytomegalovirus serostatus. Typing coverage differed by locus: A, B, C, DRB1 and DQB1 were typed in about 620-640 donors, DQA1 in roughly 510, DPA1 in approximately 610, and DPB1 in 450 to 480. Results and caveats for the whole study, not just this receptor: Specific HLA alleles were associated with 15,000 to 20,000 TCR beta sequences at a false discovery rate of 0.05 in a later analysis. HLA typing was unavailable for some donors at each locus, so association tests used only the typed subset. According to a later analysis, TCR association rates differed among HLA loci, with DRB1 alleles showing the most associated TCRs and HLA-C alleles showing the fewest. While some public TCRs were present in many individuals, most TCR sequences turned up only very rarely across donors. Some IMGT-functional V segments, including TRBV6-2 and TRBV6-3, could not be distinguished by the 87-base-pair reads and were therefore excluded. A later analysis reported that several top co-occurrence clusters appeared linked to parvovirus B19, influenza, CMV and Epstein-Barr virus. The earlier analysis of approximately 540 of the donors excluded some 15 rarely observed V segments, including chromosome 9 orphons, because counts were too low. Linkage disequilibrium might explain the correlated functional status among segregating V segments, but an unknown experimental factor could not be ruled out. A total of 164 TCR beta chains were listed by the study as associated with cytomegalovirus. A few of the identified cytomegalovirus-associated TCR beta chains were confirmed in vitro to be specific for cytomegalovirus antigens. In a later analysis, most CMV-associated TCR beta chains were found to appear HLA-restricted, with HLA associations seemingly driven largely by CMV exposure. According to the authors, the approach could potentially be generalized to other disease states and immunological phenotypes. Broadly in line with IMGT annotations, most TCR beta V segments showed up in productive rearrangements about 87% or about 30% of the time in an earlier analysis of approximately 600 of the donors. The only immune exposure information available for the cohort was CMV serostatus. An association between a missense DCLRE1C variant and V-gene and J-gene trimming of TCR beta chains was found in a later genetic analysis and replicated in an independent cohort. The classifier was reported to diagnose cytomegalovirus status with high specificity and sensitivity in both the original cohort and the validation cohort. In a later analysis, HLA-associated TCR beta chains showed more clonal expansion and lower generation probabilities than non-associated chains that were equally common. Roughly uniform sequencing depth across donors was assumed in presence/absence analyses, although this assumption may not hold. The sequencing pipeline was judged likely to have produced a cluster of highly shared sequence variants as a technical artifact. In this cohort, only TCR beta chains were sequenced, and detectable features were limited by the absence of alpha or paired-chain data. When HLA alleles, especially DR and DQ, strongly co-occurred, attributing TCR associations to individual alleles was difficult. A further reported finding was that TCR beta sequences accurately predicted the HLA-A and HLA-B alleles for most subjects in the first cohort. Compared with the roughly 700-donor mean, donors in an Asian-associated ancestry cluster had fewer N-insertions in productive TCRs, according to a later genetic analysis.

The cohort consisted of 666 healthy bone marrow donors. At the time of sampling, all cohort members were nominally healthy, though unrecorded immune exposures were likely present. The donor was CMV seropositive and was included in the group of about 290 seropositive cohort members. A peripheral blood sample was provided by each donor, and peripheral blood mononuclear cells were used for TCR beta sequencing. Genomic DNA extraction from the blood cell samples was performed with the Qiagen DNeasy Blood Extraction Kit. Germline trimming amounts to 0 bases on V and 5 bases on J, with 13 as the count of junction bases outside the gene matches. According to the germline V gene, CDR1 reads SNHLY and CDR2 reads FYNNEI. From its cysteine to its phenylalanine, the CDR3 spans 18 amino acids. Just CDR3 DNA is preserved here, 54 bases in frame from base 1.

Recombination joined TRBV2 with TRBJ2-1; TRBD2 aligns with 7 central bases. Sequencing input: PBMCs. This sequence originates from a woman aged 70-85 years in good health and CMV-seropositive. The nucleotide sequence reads TGTGCCAGCAGTGAAGCCAACTTATGGACTAGAAAGAACAATGAGCAGTTCTTC. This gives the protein CASSEANLWTRKNNEQFF.